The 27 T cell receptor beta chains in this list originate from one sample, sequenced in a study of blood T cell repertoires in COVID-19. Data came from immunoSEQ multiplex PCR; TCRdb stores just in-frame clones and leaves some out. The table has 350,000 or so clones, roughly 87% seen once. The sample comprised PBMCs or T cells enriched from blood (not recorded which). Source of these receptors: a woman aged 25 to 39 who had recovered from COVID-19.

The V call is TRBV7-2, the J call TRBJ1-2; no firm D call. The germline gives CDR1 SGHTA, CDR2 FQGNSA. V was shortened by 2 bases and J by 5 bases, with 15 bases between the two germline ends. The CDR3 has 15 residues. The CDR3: CASSLTGFDTYGYTF. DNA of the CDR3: TGTGCCAGCAGCTTAACCGGGTTTGATACTTATGGCTACACCTTC.

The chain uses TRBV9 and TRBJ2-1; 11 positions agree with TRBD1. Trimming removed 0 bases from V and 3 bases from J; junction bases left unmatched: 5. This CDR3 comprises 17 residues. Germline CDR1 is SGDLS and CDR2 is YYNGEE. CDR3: CASSVASGTGGYNEQFF. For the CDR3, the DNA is TGTGCCAGCAGCGTAGCTTCAGGGACAGGGGGCTACAATGAGCAGTTCTTC.

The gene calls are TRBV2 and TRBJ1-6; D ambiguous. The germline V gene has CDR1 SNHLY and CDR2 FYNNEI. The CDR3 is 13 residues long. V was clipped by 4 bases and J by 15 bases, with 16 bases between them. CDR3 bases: TGTGCCAGCAGTGGGTCTCCCTGGGAGGTCCTCCACTTT. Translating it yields CASSGSPWEVLHF.

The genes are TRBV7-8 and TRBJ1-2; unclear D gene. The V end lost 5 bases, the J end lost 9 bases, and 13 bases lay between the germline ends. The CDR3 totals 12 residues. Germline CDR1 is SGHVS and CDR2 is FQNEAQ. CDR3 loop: CASSPGVARYTF. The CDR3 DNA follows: TGTGCCAGCAGCCCCGGGGTAGCCCGCTACACCTTC.

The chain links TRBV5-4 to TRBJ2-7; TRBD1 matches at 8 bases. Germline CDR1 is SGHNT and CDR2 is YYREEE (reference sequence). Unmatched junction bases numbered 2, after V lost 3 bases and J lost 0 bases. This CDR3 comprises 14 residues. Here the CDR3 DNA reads TGTGCCAGCAGCTCGGGACAGGCCTCCTACGAGCAGTACTTC. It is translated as CASSSGQASYEQYF.

The CDR3 loop is CASSYERGEDTQYF. The CDR3 nucleotides are TGCGCCAGCAGTTATGAGAGAGGCGAAGATACGCAGTATTTT. This chain uses TRBV5-1 with TRBJ2-3; D remains unclear. The V gene's germline CDR1 is SGHRS and CDR2 YFSETQ. This CDR3 has 14 residues. Trimming stripped 5 bases from V and 5 bases from J, with 15 bases between. Full variable domain (missing parts from reference TRBV5-1 and TRBJ2-3): KAGVTQTPRYLIKTRGQQVTLSCSPISGHRSVSWYQQTPGQGLQFLFEYFSETQRNKGNFPGRFSGRQFSNSRSEMNVSTLELGDSALYLCASSYERGEDTQYFGPGTRLTVL.

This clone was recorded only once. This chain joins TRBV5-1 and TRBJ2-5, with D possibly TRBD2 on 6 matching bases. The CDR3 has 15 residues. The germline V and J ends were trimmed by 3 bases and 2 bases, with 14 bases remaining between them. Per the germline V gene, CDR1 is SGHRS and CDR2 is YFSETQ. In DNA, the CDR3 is TGCGCCAGCAGCTCTCTCGCAGGGACTCAAGAGACCCAGTACTTC. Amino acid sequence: CASSSLAGTQETQYF. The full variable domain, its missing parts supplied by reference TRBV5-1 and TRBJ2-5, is KAGVTQTPRYLIKTRGQQVTLSCSPISGHRSVSWYQQTPGQGLQFLFEYFSETQRNKGNFPGRFSGRQFSNSRSEMNVSTLELGDSALYLCASSSLAGTQETQYFGPGTRLLVL.

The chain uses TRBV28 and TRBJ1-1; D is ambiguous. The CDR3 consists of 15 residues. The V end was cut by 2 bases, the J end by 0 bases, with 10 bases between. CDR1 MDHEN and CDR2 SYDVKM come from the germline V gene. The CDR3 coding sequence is TGTGCCAGCAGTTTAATAGGGAGGTTGAACACTGAAGCTTTCTTT. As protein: CASSLIGRLNTEAFF.

Written as DNA, the CDR3 is TGCGCCAGCAGCCAAGATTCGAGTTCACCCCTCCACTTT. It codes for CASSQDSSSPLHF. The chain has TRBV4-3 and TRBJ1-6; no clear D. This CDR3 has 13 amino acids. Germline V lookup: CDR1 LGHNA, CDR2 YSLEER. Between the trimmed V and J ends, which lost 0 bases and 9 bases, there was a span of 6 bases.

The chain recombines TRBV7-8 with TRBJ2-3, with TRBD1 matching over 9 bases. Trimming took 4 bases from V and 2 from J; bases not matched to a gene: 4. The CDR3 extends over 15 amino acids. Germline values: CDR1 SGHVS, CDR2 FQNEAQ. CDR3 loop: CASSSRTGDTDTQYF. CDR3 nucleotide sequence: TGTGCCAGCAGCTCCCGGACAGGGGACACAGATACGCAGTATTTT.

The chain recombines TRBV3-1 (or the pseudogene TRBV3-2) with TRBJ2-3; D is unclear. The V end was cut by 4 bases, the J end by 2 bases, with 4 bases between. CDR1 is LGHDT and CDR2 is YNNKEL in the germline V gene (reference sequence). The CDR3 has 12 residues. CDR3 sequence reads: CASSLYTDTQYF. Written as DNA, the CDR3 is TGTGCCAGCAGCCTCTACACAGATACGCAGTATTTT.

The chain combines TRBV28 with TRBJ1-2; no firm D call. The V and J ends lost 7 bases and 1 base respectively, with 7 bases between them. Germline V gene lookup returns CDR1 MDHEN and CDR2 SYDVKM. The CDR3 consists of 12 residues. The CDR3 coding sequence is TGTGCCAGCACTCCAGATAACTATGGCTACACCTTC. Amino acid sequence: CASTPDNYGYTF.

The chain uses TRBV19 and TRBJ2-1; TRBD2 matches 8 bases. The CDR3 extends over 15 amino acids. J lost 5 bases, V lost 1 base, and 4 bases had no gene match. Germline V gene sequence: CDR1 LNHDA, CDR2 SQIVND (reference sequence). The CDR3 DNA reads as TGTGCCAGTAGTATAGTCCTAGCGGGCAACAATGAGCAGTTCTTC. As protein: CASSIVLAGNNEQFF.

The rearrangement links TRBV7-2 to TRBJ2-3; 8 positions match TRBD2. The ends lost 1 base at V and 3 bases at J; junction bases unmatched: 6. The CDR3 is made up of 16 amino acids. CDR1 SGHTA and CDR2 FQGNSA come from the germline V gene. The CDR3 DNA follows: TGTGCCAGCAGCTTAGAAGCGGGGGCAGGGACAGATACGCAGTATTTT. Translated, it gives CASSLEAGAGTDTQYF.

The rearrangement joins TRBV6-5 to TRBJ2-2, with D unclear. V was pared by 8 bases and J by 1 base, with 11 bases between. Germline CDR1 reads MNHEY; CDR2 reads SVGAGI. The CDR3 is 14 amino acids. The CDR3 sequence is CASQLTGNTGELFF. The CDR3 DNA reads TGTGCCAGCCAACTGACGGGGAACACCGGGGAGCTGTTTTTT.

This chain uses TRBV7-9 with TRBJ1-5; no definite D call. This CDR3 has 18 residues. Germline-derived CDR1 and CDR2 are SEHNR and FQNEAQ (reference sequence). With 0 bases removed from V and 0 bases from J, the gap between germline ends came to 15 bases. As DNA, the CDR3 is TGTGCCAGCAGCTTAGCGCGGTTGGTAGGATATAGCAATCAGCCCCAGCATTTT. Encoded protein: CASSLARLVGYSNQPQHF.

The CDR3, as DNA: TGTGCCAGCAGAGAGGCCCTGAATAATTCACCCCTCCACTTT. Translating it yields CASREALNNSPLHF. The chain couples TRBV7-8 to TRBJ1-6; D remains ambiguous. Germline CDR1 SGHVS, CDR2 FQNEAQ. V gave up 6 bases and J gave up 5 bases, with 11 bases separating them. The CDR3 consists of 14 residues.

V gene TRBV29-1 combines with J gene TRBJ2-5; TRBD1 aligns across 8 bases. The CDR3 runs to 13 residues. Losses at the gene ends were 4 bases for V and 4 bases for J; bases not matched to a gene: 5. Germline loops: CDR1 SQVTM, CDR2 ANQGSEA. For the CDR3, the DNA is TGCAGCGTTGTCAGGGGGCTAGGAGAGACCCAGTACTTC. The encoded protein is CSVVRGLGETQYF.

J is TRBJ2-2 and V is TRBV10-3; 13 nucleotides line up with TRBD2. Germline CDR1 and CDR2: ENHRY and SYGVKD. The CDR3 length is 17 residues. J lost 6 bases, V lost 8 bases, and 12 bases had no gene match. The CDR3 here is CAISDDGTSGVSGELFF. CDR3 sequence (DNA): TGTGCCATCTCCGATGACGGGACTAGCGGGGTGTCCGGGGAGCTGTTTTTT.

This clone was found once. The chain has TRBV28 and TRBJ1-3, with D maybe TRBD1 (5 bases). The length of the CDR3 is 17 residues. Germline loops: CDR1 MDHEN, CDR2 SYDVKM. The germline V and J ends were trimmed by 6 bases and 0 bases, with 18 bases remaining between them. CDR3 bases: TGTGCCAGCAGAAACGCCCTGGACATACGCTCTGGAAACACCATATATTTT. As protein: CASRNALDIRSGNTIYF.

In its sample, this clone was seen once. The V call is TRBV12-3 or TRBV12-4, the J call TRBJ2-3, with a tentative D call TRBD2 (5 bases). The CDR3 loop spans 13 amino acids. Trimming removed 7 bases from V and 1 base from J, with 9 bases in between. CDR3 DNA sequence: TGTGCCAGCACCGGGATGGGCACAGATACGCAGTATTTT. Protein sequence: CASTGMGTDTQYF.

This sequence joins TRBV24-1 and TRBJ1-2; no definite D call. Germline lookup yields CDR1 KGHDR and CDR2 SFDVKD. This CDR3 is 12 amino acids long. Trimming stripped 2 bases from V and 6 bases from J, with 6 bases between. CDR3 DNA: TGTGCCACCAGTGATTGGGCCCATGGCTACACCTTC. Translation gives CATSDWAHGYTF.

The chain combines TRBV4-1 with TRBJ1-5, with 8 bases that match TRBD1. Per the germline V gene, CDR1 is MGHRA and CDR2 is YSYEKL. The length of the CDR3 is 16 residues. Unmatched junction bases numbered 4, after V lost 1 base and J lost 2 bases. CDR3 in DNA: TGCGCCAGCAGCCAAGTCGCGGGACAGGGCAATCAGCCCCAGCATTTT. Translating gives CASSQVAGQGNQPQHF.

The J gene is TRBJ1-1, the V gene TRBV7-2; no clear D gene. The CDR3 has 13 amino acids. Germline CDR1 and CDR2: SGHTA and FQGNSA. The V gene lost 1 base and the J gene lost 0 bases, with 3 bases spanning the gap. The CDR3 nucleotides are TGTGCCAGCAGCTTAGAGCTGAACACTGAAGCTTTCTTT. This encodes CASSLELNTEAFF. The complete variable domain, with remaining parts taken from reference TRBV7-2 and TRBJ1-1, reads GAGVSQSPSNKVTEKGKDVELRCDPISGHTALYWYRQSLGQGLEFLIYFQGNSAPDKSGLPSDRFSAERTGGSVSTLTIQRTQQEDSAVYLCASSLELNTEAFFGQGTRLTVV.

CDR3 sequence (DNA): TGCCCGCGAAGCCAGAACACTGAAGCTTTCTTT. This encodes CPRSQNTEAFF. The chain joins TRBV21-1 to TRBJ1-1. TRBV21-1 is an annotated pseudogene. CDR3 length: 11 amino acids.

In DNA form, the CDR3 reads TGTGCCAGCAGCTGGCCGCGGACTAGCGGGGACCAAGAGACCCAGTACTTC. Amino acid sequence: CASSWPRTSGDQETQYF. The chain carries TRBV7-9 and TRBJ2-5, with 12 bases identical to TRBD2. V dropped 4 bases and J dropped 0; count of bases not matched to a gene: 6. The CDR3 is 17 amino acids. In germline, CDR1 is SEHNR, CDR2 FQNEAQ (reference sequence).

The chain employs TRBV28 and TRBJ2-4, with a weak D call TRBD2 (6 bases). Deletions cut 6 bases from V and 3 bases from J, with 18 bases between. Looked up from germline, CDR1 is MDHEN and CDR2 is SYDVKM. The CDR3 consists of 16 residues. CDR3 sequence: CASSRLGGMDKNIQYF. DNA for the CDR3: TGTGCCAGCAGCCGACTCGGGGGTATGGACAAAAACATTCAGTACTTC.